One and the same sample provided the 21 T cell receptor beta chains below, sequenced in a study of cytomegalovirus exposure and HLA in healthy donors. Profiling relied on immunoSEQ multiplex PCR, and the TCRdb table lists in-frame clones only, not all of them. The sample lists 100,000 to 150,000 clones; about 89% were seen once. The source material was PBMCs. The receptors here all came from a woman younger than 35 in good health and CMV-seronegative.

This clone was found once. The rearrangement uses TRBV28 and TRBJ1-5; the match to TRBD1 covers 7 bases. V lost 3 bases to trimming and J lost 4 bases; unmatched junction nucleotides: 6. The CDR3 runs to 15 residues. CDR1 and CDR2 (germline): MDHEN, SYDVKM. The CDR3 bases are TGTGCCAGCAGTTTCAGGGGGGTTGGGAATCAGCCCCAGCATTTT. Translation: CASSFRGVGNQPQHF.

This clone was detected only once. The chain uses TRBV29-1 and TRBJ2-2; 7 nucleotides line up with TRBD1. Germline trimming cut 2 bases from V and 0 bases from J; bases unmatched to any gene: 3. The germline gives CDR1 SQVTM, CDR2 ANQGSEA. The CDR3 sequence is 15 residues long. The CDR3 loop reads CSVERQGANTGELFF. The CDR3 DNA is TGCAGCGTTGAACGGCAGGGGGCGAACACCGGGGAGCTGTTTTTT.

The J gene is TRBJ2-6, the V gene TRBV12-1; the table's D call, TRBD1, has no DNA check behind it. TRBV12-1 is noted as a pseudogene. The CDR3 sequence is 19 residues long. The CDR3 bases are TGTGCCAGCAGCTGTGGGCAGGGCGCGGTTTCGTCTGGGGCCAACGTCCTGACTTTC. Its translation: CASSCGQGAVSSGANVLTF.

The gene calls are TRBV11-2 and TRBJ2-7; TRBD2 aligns across 12 bases. CDR3 length: 16 residues. Germline CDR1 is SGHAT and CDR2 is FQNNGV. After removal of 4 bases from V and 3 bases from J, the junction contained 7 bases not matched to a gene. The CDR3 region has the DNA TGTGCCAGCAGCTCCCGACTAGCGGGAGACTACTACGAGCAGTACTTC. As protein: CASSSRLAGDYYEQYF. The complete variable domain, with remaining parts taken from reference TRBV11-2 and TRBJ2-7, reads EAGVAQSPRYKIIEKRQSVAFWCNPISGHATLYWYQQILGQGPKLLIQFQNNGVVDDSQLPKDRFSAERLKGVDSTLKIQPAKLEDSAVYLCASSSRLAGDYYEQYFGPGTRLTVT.

The chain recombines TRBV5-3 with TRBJ2-7, with TRBD2 matching over 14 bases. TRBV5-3 is flagged as an ORF with uncertain function. The CDR3 is 19 residues long. Trimming at V came to 4 bases and at J to 2 bases, leaving 14 bases not matched to a gene. The CDR3 region is CARSQNPGLAGAGPYEQYF. CDR3 in DNA: TGTGCCAGAAGCCAGAACCCGGGACTAGCGGGAGCTGGGCCCTACGAGCAGTACTTC.

This chain connects TRBV28 to TRBJ2-7; D remains unclear. CDR1 MDHEN and CDR2 SYDVKM come from the germline V gene. V was pared by 0 bases and J by 0 bases, with 12 bases between. The CDR3 has 16 residues. CDR3 sequence: CASSLWGFSSSYEQYF. Here the CDR3 DNA reads TGTGCCAGCAGTTTATGGGGTTTTTCTAGCTCCTACGAGCAGTACTTC.

V is TRBV5-4 and J is TRBJ2-5; possible D gene TRBD2, 6 bases. This CDR3 has 15 residues. V was clipped by 5 bases and J by 1 base, with 15 bases between them. The germline gives CDR1 SGHNT, CDR2 YYREEE (reference sequence). The CDR3 is CASRGQAGSQETQYF. The CDR3 nucleotides are TGTGCCAGCAGGGGGCAAGCGGGTAGCCAAGAGACCCAGTACTTC.

The J gene is TRBJ2-7, the V gene TRBV29-1; possibly TRBD1 for D (6 bases). Between the trimmed V and J ends, which lost 4 bases and 0 bases, there was a span of 10 bases. This CDR3 spans 13 amino acids. CDR1 is SQVTM, CDR2 ANQGSEA, per germline. In nucleotides, the CDR3 is TGCAGCGTTGGCAGGACAGTCTCCTACGAGCAGTACTTC. It codes for CSVGRTVSYEQYF.

This rearrangement joins TRBV19 to TRBJ1-1; D not certain. V lost 5 bases, J lost 7 bases, and 11 bases lay in between. CDR1 is LNHDA and CDR2 is SQIVND in the germline V gene (reference sequence). The CDR3 runs 12 residues. The CDR3 sequence is CASSPSGNEAFF. DNA of the CDR3: TGTGCCAGTAGTCCGAGCGGGAATGAAGCTTTCTTT.

The chain is built from TRBV28 and TRBJ1-5; D gene uncertain. This CDR3 is 12 amino acids long. V lost 4 bases and J 4 bases, leaving 5 bases between the germline ends. Per germline, CDR1 MDHEN and CDR2 SYDVKM. The CDR3 coding sequence is TGTGCCAGCAGTTCAGGAAATCAGCCCCAGCATTTT. Protein product: CASSSGNQPQHF. The full variable domain, completed using reference TRBV28 and TRBJ1-5, is DVKVTQSSRYLVKRTGEKVFLECVQDMDHENMFWYRQDPGLGLRLIYFSYDVKMKEKGDIPEGYSVSREKKERFSLILESASTNQTSMYLCASSSGNQPQHFGDGTRLSIL.

CDR3 sequence reads: CASSLPASTGELFF. DNA for the CDR3: TGTGCCAGCAGTTTACCTGCCAGCACCGGGGAGCTGTTTTTT. The chain couples TRBV28 to TRBJ2-2; D call uncertain. The CDR3 is made up of 14 amino acids. The germline V gene has CDR1 MDHEN and CDR2 SYDVKM. Trimming shortened V by 2 bases and J by 4 bases, and 8 bases separated the two germline ends. The full variable domain, rest sourced from reference TRBV28 and TRBJ2-2, is DVKVTQSSRYLVKRTGEKVFLECVQDMDHENMFWYRQDPGLGLRLIYFSYDVKMKEKGDIPEGYSVSREKKERFSLILESASTNQTSMYLCASSLPASTGELFFGEGSRLTVL.

The chain is built from TRBV6-4 and TRBJ2-2; 7 nucleotides line up with TRBD2. V lost 7 bases and J lost 6; bases outside the gene matches: 14. The CDR3 is 16 residues long. Germline V gene sequence: CDR1 MRHNA, CDR2 SNTAGT. The CDR3 loop reads CASKKSEGGPSGELFF. The DNA of the CDR3 is TGTGCCAGCAAAAAATCTGAGGGAGGGCCCTCCGGGGAGCTGTTTTTT.

This sequence joins TRBV5-6 and TRBJ1-2; 7 bases are shared with TRBD1. Germline CDR1 and CDR2: SGHDT and YYEEEE. The length of the CDR3 is 14 residues. The ends lost 4 bases at V and 4 bases at J; junction bases unmatched: 7. The CDR3 reads CASSRGTAIYGYTF. The CDR3 bases are TGTGCCAGCAGCCGTGGGACAGCTATCTATGGCTACACCTTC.

This clone was seen only once. This chain joins TRBV29-1 and TRBJ2-2; D is unclear. Trimming pared 0 bases from V and 1 base from J, leaving 3 bases between. CDR3 length equals 13 residues. Looked up from germline, CDR1 is SQVTM and CDR2 is ANQGSEA. The CDR3 DNA reads TGCAGCGTTGAAGACGGGAACACCGGGGAGCTGTTTTTT. Translation: CSVEDGNTGELFF.

This clone was observed once. The chain combines TRBV2 with TRBJ2-2; D is perhaps TRBD2 (6 bases). The CDR3 has 15 residues. Between the trimmed V and J ends, which lost 3 bases and 4 bases, there was a span of 12 bases. The germline CDR1 and CDR2 sequences are SNHLY and FYNNEI. DNA of the CDR3: TGTGCCAGCAGTGACTCCCAGCGGGCCACCGGGGAGCTGTTTTTT. Translating it yields CASSDSQRATGELFF.

The rearrangement uses TRBV28 and TRBJ1-2, with D maybe TRBD1 (5 bases). The germline V gene encodes CDR1 MDHEN and CDR2 SYDVKM. Trimming shortened V by 1 base and J by 9 bases, and 21 bases separated the two germline ends. The CDR3 has 16 residues. The CDR3 loop is CASSLFSGGLGRSYTF. In DNA form, the CDR3 reads TGTGCCAGCAGTTTATTCTCCGGGGGTCTGGGGAGGAGCTACACCTTC.

The J gene is TRBJ2-7, the V gene TRBV28; 7 bases match TRBD2. Germline V gene lookup returns CDR1 MDHEN and CDR2 SYDVKM. J was trimmed by 0 bases and V by 3 bases; bases with no gene match: 5. The CDR3 is 15 residues long. The CDR3 loop is CASSFRGTTSYEQYF. The DNA for the CDR3 is TGTGCCAGCAGTTTCCGGGGGACTACCTCCTACGAGCAGTACTTC.

The chain employs TRBV7-9 and TRBJ2-7, with TRBD2 identical over 7 bases. CDR1 is SEHNR, CDR2 FQNEAQ, per germline (reference sequence). The CDR3 length is 15 residues. Trimming cost V 0 bases and J 2 bases; bases outside gene matches: 4. This CDR3 reads CASSLARGSAYEQYF. The CDR3 coding sequence is TGTGCCAGCAGCTTAGCGCGGGGGAGTGCCTACGAGCAGTACTTC.

For this clone: A junction end diverges from the germline sequence, so it may reflect a read error. CDR3 sequence: CASTQVSGGRAKWNEQFF. The DNA for the CDR3 is TGCGCCAGCACCCAAGTATCTGGCGGGAGGGCAAAATGGAATGAGCAGTTCTTC. The chain links TRBV4-1 to TRBJ2-1, with TRBD2 matching 9 bases. The germline gives CDR1 MGHRA, CDR2 YSYEKL. The CDR3 covers 18 residues.

The chain is built from TRBV11-3 and TRBJ2-5; no definite D call. The J call is uncertain, as TRBJ2-7 better fits the DNA end. Germline V lookup: CDR1 SGHNT, CDR2 YENEEA. This CDR3 region has 11 residues. The CDR3 nucleotides are TGTGCCAGCAGCTCAACCTACGAGCAGTACTTC. Translating gives CASSSTYEQYF.

DNA for the CDR3: TGCGCCAGCAGCCAACCAGGGGTTTTGAAGCGGGAACGCTACGAGCAGTACTTC. Amino acid sequence: CASSQPGVLKRERYEQYF. V and J are TRBV4-1 and TRBJ2-7, with D possibly matching TRBD2 (7 bases). The germline gives CDR1 MGHRA, CDR2 YSYEKL. Trimming left V 2 bases short and J 3 bases short, with 23 bases between. The length of the CDR3 is 18 residues.